Here is one T cell receptor beta chain with its context. As yet, its antigen is unknown. The assay used was immunoSEQ (version v3.0), run at survey level. Assay: immunoSEQ multiplex PCR; the TCRdb copy retains only in-frame clones and omits some. The sample lists 45,000 or so clones; around 93% were seen once. Every one of the participants with HIV received treatment in the United States. The sample belongs to a study of long-term antiretroviral therapy in people with HIV. Findings of the study overall: Within the repertoire, clones expanded before ART were dominant at all time points.

Sequencing used unsorted PBMCs, obtained 9 to 9.5 years after starting antiretroviral therapy. This TCR came from a man aged 25-45 years with HIV.

The CDR3 DNA follows: TGTAGCTCCTTGACGGGGGCAGGGACAGATACGCAGTATTTT. This translates into CSSLTGAGTDTQYF. This chain joins TRBV6-1 and TRBJ2-3, with D perhaps TRBD1 or TRBD2 (6 bases each). CDR3 length: 14 amino acids. Looked up from germline, CDR1 is MNHNS and CDR2 is SASEGT.